This T cell receptor beta chain is from a study of beta chain features in type 1 diabetes. As for the study in general: All of the samples together had some 110 million sorted cells examined.

There are a few counts of this clone. Its antigen remains unknown. Overall study findings and caveats: Overrepresentation of cells with high TCR expression could result from cDNA sequencing. All four CD4+ subsets of Type 1 diabetes patients contained TCRB CDR3s that were moderately but significantly shorter.

Trimming took 0 bases from V and 8 from J, leaving 13 bases between them. The CDR3 extends over 15 amino acids. The germline CDR1 and CDR2 sequences are LGHNA and YNFKEQ. Investigators reverse transcribed all isolated RNA, so they sequenced expressed TCRB transcripts. Clones were read by immunoSEQ multiplex PCR, and TCRdb kept only the in-frame ones, dropping some. The sample holds 640,000 or so clones, 13% seen once. Input material: naive CD4+ T cells from blood. This sequence was found in a man between 18 and 29 years old with type 1 diabetes. This chain connects TRBV4-2 to TRBJ1-4; perhaps TRBD1 as D (6 bases). The CDR3 bases are TGTGCCAGCAGCCAAGATTGGGCCCAGGGGGAAAAACTGTTTTTT. Amino acids: CASSQDWAQGEKLFF.